The next 11 T cell receptor beta chains were all read from a single sample in a study of cytomegalovirus exposure and HLA in healthy donors. TCRdb's copy holds only in-frame clones and misses some; the assay was immunoSEQ multiplex PCR. The table has tens of thousands of clones, under 95% seen once. The sample consisted of PBMCs. These receptor sequences come from a woman in her twenties or thirties in good health and CMV-seronegative.

This rearrangement joins TRBV12-5 to TRBJ1-2, with D tentatively TRBD1 (6 bases). Trimming cost V 5 bases and J 8 bases, with 21 bases left between them. This CDR3 spans 15 amino acids. Germline-derived CDR1 and CDR2 are LGHNT and FRNRAP. CDR3 sequence reads: CASGLPDSPRGGYTF. CDR3 nucleotides: TGTGCTAGTGGTCTTCCGGACAGCCCCCGTGGGGGCTACACCTTC.

The CDR3, as DNA: TGTGCCTGGAGTCAACAGGGCCTCACAGATACGCAGTATTTT. The encoded protein is CAWSQQGLTDTQYF. This chain uses TRBV30 with TRBJ2-3; D may be TRBD1 (6 bases). Germline V gives CDR1 GTSNPN, CDR2 SVGIG (reference sequence). V was trimmed by 2 bases and J by 2 bases, leaving 11 bases between them. The CDR3 covers 14 residues.

The chain carries TRBV18 and TRBJ1-1; D remains ambiguous. Per the germline V gene, CDR1 is KGHSH and CDR2 is LQKENI. The CDR3 sequence is 14 residues long. V lost 1 base and J lost 5, with 11 bases in between. The CDR3 nucleotides are TGTGCCAGCTCACCACAGTGGTCGGGGACTGAAGCTTTCTTT. Translation gives CASSPQWSGTEAFF.

V is TRBV28 and J is TRBJ2-5; D may be TRBD1 (5 bases). The CDR3 runs 15 residues. V lost 6 bases to trimming and J lost 1 base, with 15 bases between them. Germline CDR1 MDHEN, CDR2 SYDVKM. The CDR3 nucleotides are TGTGCCAGCAGACCCCCGACAGCATTCCAAGAGACCCAGTACTTC. It is translated as CASRPPTAFQETQYF.

V usage is TRBV7-9 and J usage is TRBJ2-5; TRBD2 matches 11 bases. Germline V lookup: CDR1 SEHNR, CDR2 FQNEAQ (reference sequence). The CDR3 has 16 amino acids. V lost 1 base to trimming and J lost 3 bases; unmatched junction nucleotides: 4. CDR3 sequence: CASSLVGTSGKETQYF. The CDR3 coding sequence is TGTGCCAGCAGCTTAGTTGGGACTAGCGGAAAAGAGACCCAGTACTTC.

The chain links TRBV18 to TRBJ1-4; D possibly corresponds to TRBD1 (5 bases). Per the germline V gene, CDR1 is KGHSH and CDR2 is LQKENI. Trimming removed 2 bases at V and 0 bases at J, with 13 bases between. The CDR3 covers 17 residues. The CDR3, as DNA: TGTGCCAGCTCACCATTGCCCCAGGGATCAACTAATGAAAAACTGTTTTTT. Its translation is CASSPLPQGSTNEKLFF.

This clone showed up just once. This chain links TRBV5-1 with TRBJ2-5, with D hard to call. V lost 1 base, J lost 2 bases, and 12 bases lay in between. CDR1 is SGHRS and CDR2 is YFSETQ in the germline V gene. The CDR3 has 15 residues. CDR3 bases: TGCGCCAGCAGCTTGTCGAGGCCAGAACAAGAGACCCAGTACTTC. Protein: CASSLSRPEQETQYF.

The chain combines TRBV6-1 with TRBJ1-2; possibly TRBD1 for D (6 bases). V dropped 6 bases and J dropped 7 bases, with 15 bases sitting between them. CDR1 MNHNS and CDR2 SASEGT come from the germline V gene. The CDR3 covers 13 residues. Written as DNA, the CDR3 is TGTGCCAGCAGCCCCACAGGGCAGGGTGGCTACACCTTC. Translation gives CASSPTGQGGYTF.

The chain has TRBV21-1 and TRBJ1-2. TRBV21-1 is an annotated pseudogene. The CDR3 length is 13 residues. The CDR3 nucleotides are TGTGCCAGCAGCACCCGGGGTAACTATGGCTACACCTTC. As protein: CASSTRGNYGYTF.

The chain has TRBV5-5 and TRBJ2-5; a weak D match, TRBD1 (6 bases). Trimming cost V 2 bases and J 4 bases, with 9 bases left between them. The CDR3 has 13 residues. Germline loops: CDR1 SGHKS, CDR2 YYEKEE (reference sequence). The CDR3 nucleotides read TGTGCCAGCAGCTTTGTAGGGGGAGAGACCCAGTACTTC. Translating gives CASSFVGGETQYF.

This clone was counted once. The V call is TRBV5-1, the J call TRBJ1-5; TRBD1 matches 8 bases. Germline loops: CDR1 SGHRS, CDR2 YFSETQ. With 4 bases clipped from V and 2 bases from J, the junction kept 8 bases outside the gene matches. The CDR3 is 16 residues long. CDR3 residues: CASSLTTGQGNQPQHF. CDR3 sequence (DNA): TGCGCCAGCAGCCTAACGACGGGACAGGGCAATCAGCCCCAGCATTTT. Using reference TRBV5-1 and TRBJ1-5 for the parts outside the CDR3, the full variable domain is KAGVTQTPRYLIKTRGQQVTLSCSPISGHRSVSWYQQTPGQGLQFLFEYFSETQRNKGNFPGRFSGRQFSNSRSEMNVSTLELGDSALYLCASSLTTGQGNQPQHFGDGTRLSIL.